This TCR beta chain was profiled in a study of high-grade serous ovarian cancer treatment subgroups. Study background: Each sample yielded on average roughly 7,500 unique TCR beta rearrangements from approximately 13,000 reads.

Tumor samples were taken before definitive surgery or chemotherapy. The CDR3 totals 15 residues. The germline V and J ends were trimmed by 3 bases and 7 bases, with 20 bases remaining between them. Germline V gives CDR1 SGHKS, CDR2 YYEKEE (reference sequence). Study results and caveats: Higher neoantigen levels went with greater TCR clonal relatedness.

With regard to this clone: Its specificity is unknown.

Sequenced by immunoSEQ multiplex PCR; TCRdb stores in-frame clones only, minus some. The table has over 4,500 clones, roughly 80% seen once. The rearrangement uses TRBV5-5 and TRBJ2-7, with D perhaps assigned TRBD1 or TRBD2 (5 bases each). The TCR was taken from a human donor with high-grade serous ovarian cancer. The sample comprised tumor tissue. The CDR3 DNA sequence: TGTGCCAGCAGCTCCCCCGGGACCGGGGTGGATGAGCAGTACTTC. It codes for CASSSPGTGVDEQYF.